This TCR beta chain originates from a study of control samples from healthy donors and cancer patients. This table comes from immunoSEQ multiplex PCR, and its TCRdb copy is limited to in-frame clones, with some not included. This table holds about 65,000 clones, 90% found once. Between the trimmed V and J ends, which lost 5 bases and 7 bases, there was a span of 14 bases. Germline V gene sequence: CDR1 SGHAT, CDR2 FQNNGV. The CDR3 has 13 residues. The chain joins TRBV11-2 to TRBJ1-2; D may be TRBD1 (6 bases). The specimen sequenced was PBMCs. This receptor was obtained from a woman aged 45-59 years with colorectal cancer. CDR3 DNA sequence: TGTGCCAGCAGCATAACCGGGACACTTGGCTACACCTTC. Translating gives CASSITGTLGYTF.